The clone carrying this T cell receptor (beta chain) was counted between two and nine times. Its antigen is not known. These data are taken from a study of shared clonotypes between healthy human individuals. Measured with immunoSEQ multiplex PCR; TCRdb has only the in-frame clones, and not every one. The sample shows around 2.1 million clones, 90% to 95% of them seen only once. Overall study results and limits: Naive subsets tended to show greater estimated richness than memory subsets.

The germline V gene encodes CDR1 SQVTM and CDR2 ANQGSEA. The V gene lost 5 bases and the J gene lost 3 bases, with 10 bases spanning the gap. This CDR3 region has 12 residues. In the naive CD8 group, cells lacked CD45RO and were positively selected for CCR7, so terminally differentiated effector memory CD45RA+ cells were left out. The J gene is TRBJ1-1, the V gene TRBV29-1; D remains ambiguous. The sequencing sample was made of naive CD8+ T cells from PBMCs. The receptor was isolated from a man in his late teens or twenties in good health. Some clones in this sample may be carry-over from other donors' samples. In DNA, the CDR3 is TGCAGCGTTCGCGGGCCGGACACTGAAGCTTTCTTT. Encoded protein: CSVRGPDTEAFF. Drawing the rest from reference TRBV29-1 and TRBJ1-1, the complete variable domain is SAVISQKPSRDICQRGTSLTIQCQVDSQVTMMFWYRQQPGQSLTLIATANQGSEATYESGFVIDKFPISRPNLTFSTLTVSNMSPEDSSIYLCSVRGPDTEAFFGQGTRLTVV.